The 5 T cell receptor beta chains presented below share a single source sample, sequenced in a study of blood T cell repertoires in COVID-19. Generated by immunoSEQ multiplex PCR, the TCRdb table keeps only in-frame clones and is missing some. The sample contains hundreds of thousands of clones, 85% to 90% of which appear only once. Specimen: PBMCs or T cells enriched from blood (not recorded which). Source of these receptors: a woman aged 45-65 years who had been exposed to COVID-19.

The V call is TRBV5-5, the J call TRBJ2-5; the match to TRBD2 covers 7 bases. V was clipped by 4 bases and J by 2 bases; unmatched bases: 5. The germline gives CDR1 SGHKS, CDR2 YYEKEE (reference sequence). The CDR3 length is 14 residues. CDR3 sequence (DNA): TGTGCCAGCAGCGTTGGGACTAATCAAGAGACCCAGTACTTC. Protein sequence: CASSVGTNQETQYF.

The rearrangement joins TRBV28 to TRBJ2-3; TRBD2 matches 9 bases. Trimming cost V 7 bases and J 8 bases; bases outside gene matches: 7. CDR3 length: 13 residues. Germline V gene data show CDR1 as MDHEN and CDR2 as SYDVKM. The CDR3 reads CASTLGREGTQYF. The DNA of the CDR3 is TGTGCCAGCACCTTAGGGCGGGAGGGTACGCAGTATTTT.

The CDR3 DNA is TGTGCCACCAGTGATTCAGGGGGCGGCAGGGAGAATGAGCAGTTCTTC. Translating gives CATSDSGGGRENEQFF. The chain is built from TRBV24-1 and TRBJ2-1, with TRBD1 identical over 8 bases. The CDR3 extends over 16 amino acids. Trimming removed 2 bases from V and 7 bases from J; junction bases left unmatched: 9. Per germline, CDR1 KGHDR and CDR2 SFDVKD.

This chain joins TRBV6-1 and TRBJ2-5; 12 nucleotides line up with TRBD2. J was trimmed by 5 bases and V by 4 bases; bases with no gene match: 11. The CDR3 is made up of 17 amino acids. The V gene's germline CDR1 is MNHNS and CDR2 SASEGT. CDR3 DNA sequence: TGTGCCAGCAGTGGGGTCCCTAGCGGGGGGGCCAGTGAGACCCAGTACTTC. Translating it yields CASSGVPSGGASETQYF.

This clone was recorded a few times. The chain joins TRBV5-1 to TRBJ2-6; D perhaps matches TRBD1 (5 bases). Germline CDR1 SGHRS, CDR2 YFSETQ. The CDR3 is 19 residues long. V lost 1 base and J lost 0, with 17 bases in between. CDR3 loop: CASSLIGQSTPSGANVLTF. The CDR3 bases are TGCGCCAGCAGCTTGATAGGACAATCAACGCCCTCTGGGGCCAACGTCCTGACTTTC.